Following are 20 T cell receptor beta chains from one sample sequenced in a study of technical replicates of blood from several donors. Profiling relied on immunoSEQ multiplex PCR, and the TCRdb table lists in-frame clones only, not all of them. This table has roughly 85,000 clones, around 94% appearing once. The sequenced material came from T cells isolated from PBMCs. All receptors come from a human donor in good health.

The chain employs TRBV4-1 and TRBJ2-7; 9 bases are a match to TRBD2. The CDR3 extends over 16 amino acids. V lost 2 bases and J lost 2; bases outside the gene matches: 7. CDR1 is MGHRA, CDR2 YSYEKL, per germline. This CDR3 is CASSQRSLAGTYEQYF. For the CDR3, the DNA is TGCGCCAGCAGCCAACGGAGTCTAGCGGGGACCTACGAGCAGTACTTC.

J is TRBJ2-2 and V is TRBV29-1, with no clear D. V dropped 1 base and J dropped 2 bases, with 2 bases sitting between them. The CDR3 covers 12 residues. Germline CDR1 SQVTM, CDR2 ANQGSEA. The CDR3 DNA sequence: TGCAGCGTTGAAGTAAACACCGGGGAGCTGTTTTTT. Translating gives CSVEVNTGELFF.

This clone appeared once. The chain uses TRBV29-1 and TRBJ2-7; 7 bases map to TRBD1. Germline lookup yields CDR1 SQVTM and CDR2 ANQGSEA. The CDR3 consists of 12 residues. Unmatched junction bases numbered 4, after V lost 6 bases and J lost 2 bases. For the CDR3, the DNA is TGCAGCGTGGCGACAGGGACCTACGAGCAGTACTTC. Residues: CSVATGTYEQYF.

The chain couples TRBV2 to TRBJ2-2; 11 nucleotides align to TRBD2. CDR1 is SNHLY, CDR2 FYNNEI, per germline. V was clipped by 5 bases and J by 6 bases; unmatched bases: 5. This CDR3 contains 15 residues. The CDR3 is CASSTSGRWAGELFF. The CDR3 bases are TGTGCCAGCAGTACTAGCGGGAGATGGGCCGGGGAGCTGTTTTTT. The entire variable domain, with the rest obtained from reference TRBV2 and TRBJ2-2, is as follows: EPEVTQTPSHQVTQMGQEVILRCVPISNHLYFYWYRQILGQKVEFLVSFYNNEISEKSEIFDDQFSVERPDGSNFTLKIRSTKLEDSAMYFCASSTSGRWAGELFFGEGSRLTVL.

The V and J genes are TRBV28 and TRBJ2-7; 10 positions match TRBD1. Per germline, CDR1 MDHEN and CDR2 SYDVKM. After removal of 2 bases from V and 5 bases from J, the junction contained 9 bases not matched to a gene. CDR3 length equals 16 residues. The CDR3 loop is CASSLVRGDRGHEQYF. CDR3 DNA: TGTGCCAGCAGTTTAGTTAGGGGGGACAGGGGCCACGAGCAGTACTTC.

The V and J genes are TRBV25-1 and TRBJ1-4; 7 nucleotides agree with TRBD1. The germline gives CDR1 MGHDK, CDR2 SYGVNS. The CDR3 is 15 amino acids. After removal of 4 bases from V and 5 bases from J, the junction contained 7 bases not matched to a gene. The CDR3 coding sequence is TGTGCCAGCAGTGCCACGGACAGGAAAAATGAAAAACTGTTTTTT. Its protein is CASSATDRKNEKLFF.

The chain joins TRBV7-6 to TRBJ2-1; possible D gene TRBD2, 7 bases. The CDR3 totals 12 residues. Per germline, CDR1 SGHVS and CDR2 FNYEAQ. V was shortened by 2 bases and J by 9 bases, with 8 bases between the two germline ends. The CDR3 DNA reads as TGTGCCAGCAGCTTAAGGGGGGGTGAGCAGTTCTTC. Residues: CASSLRGGEQFF.

The CDR3, as DNA: TGTGCCACCAGGGGACCGGGACTAAGAAACAATGAGCAGTTCTTC. This gives the protein CATRGPGLRNNEQFF. The V and J genes are TRBV4-2 and TRBJ2-1, with D perhaps TRBD2 (7 bases). Germline CDR1 LGHNA, CDR2 YNFKEQ. The CDR3 is 15 amino acids. V shed 10 bases and J shed 5 bases, with 21 bases lying between them.

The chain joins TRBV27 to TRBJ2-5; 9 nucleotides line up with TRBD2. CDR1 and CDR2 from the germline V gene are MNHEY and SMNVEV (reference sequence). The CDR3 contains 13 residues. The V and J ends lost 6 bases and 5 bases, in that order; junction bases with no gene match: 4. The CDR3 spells CASRGGGAETQYF. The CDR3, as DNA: TGTGCCAGCAGAGGCGGGGGGGCCGAGACCCAGTACTTC.

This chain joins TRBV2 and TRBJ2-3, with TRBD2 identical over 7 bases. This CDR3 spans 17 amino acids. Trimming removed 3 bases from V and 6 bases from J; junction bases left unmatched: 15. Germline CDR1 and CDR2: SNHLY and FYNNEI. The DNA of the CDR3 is TGTGCCAGCAGTGAGCTCTCTAGCGGTAGGTCAGGTGATACGCAGTATTTT. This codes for CASSELSSGRSGDTQYF.

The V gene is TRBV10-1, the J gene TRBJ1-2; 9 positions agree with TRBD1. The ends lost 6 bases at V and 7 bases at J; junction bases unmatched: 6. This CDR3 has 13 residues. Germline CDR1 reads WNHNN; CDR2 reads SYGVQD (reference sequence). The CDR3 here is CASSGDRVAGYTF. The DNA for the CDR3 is TGCGCCAGCAGCGGGGACAGGGTTGCTGGCTACACCTTC.

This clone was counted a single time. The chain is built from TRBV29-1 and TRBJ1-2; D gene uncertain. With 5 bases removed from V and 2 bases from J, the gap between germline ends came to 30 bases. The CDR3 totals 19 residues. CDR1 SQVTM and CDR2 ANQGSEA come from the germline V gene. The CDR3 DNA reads TGCAGCGTTCAGCTCAGAGGCGTAAACTCCGGAGAAGAGAACTATGGCTACACCTTC. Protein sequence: CSVQLRGVNSGEENYGYTF.

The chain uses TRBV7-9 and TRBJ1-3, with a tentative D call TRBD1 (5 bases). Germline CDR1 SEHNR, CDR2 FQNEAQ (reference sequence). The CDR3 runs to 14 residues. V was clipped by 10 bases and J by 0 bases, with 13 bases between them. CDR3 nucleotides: TGTGCCACTAGCGGGGACCTCTCTGGAAACACCATATATTTT. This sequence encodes CATSGDLSGNTIYF.

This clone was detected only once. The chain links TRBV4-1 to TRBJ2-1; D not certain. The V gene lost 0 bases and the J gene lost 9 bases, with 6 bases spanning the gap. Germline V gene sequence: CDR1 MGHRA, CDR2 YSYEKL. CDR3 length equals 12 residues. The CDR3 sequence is CASSQDHPEQFF. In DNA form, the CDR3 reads TGCGCCAGCAGCCAAGATCATCCTGAGCAGTTCTTC.

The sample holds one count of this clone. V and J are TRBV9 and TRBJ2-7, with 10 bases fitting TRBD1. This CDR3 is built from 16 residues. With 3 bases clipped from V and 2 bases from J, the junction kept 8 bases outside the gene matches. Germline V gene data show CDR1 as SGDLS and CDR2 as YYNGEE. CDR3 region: CASSDPPDRGTYEQYF. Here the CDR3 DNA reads TGTGCCAGCAGCGACCCTCCGGACAGGGGGACCTACGAGCAGTACTTC.

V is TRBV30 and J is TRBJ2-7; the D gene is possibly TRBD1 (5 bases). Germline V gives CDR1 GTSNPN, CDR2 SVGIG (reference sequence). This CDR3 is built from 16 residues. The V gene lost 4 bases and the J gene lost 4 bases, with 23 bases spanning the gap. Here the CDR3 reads CAWKPGVAGNFYEQYF. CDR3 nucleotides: TGTGCCTGGAAACCCGGAGTGGCAGGGAACTTTTACGAGCAGTACTTC.

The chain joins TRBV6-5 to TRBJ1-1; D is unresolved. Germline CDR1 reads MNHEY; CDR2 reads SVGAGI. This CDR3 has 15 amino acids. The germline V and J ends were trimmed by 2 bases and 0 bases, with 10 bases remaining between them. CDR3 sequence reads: CASSYSGRMNTEAFF. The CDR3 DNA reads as TGTGCCAGCAGTTACAGCGGACGGATGAACACTGAAGCTTTCTTT.

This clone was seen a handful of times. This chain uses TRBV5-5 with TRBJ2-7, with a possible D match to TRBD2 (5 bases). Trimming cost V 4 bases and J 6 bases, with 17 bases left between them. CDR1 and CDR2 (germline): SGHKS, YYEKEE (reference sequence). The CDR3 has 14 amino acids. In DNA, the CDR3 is TGTGCCAGCAGCACGGACCCGCTAGGAGGCGAGCAGTACTTC. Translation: CASSTDPLGGEQYF.

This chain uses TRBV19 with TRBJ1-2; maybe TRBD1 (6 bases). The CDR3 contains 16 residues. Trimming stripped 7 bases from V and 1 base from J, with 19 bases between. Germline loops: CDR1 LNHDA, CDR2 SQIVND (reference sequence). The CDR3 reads CASNPISWTVNYGYTF. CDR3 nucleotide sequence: TGTGCCAGTAACCCCATCAGTTGGACAGTTAACTATGGCTACACCTTC.

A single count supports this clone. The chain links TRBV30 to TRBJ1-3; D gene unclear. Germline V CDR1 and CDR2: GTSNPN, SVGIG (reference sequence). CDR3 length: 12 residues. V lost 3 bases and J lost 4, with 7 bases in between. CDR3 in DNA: TGTGCCTGGAGCTACGCCGGAAACACCATATATTTT. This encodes CAWSYAGNTIYF. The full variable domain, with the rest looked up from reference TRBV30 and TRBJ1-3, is SQTIHQWPATLVQPVGSPLSLECTVEGTSNPNLYWYRQAAGRGLQLLFYSVGIGQISSEVPQNLSASRPQDRQFILSSKKLLLSDSGFYLCAWSYAGNTIYFGEGSWLTVV.